This TCR beta chain originates from a study of T cells after yellow fever vaccination. Findings and caveats of the study: FACS-sorted repertoires might harbor abundant contaminating clonotypes from the bulk population. Shared CD4/CD8 clonotypes were a small share, likely from convergent recombination.

TCRdb re-called the 5' RACE reads with MiXCR, one entry per CDR3 protein. The sample has hundreds of thousands of distinct CDR3 sequences, approximately 18% seen once. This clonotype was counted a few times. Its specificity is not known. The CDR3 is 14 residues long. Germline V lookup: CDR1 SGHTA, CDR2 FQGNSA. V shed 3 bases and J shed 6 bases, with 12 bases lying between them. This TCR was sampled from a man aged 18 to 30 who received the YFV17D yellow fever vaccine. This specimen consisted of PBMCs, obtained before the yellow fever booster vaccination. This chain links TRBV7-2 with TRBJ2-1; D is unresolved. CDR3 protein: CASSFVELSNEQFF. Here the CDR3 DNA reads TGTGCCAGCAGCTTCGTTGAACTCAGCAATGAGCAGTTCTTC.